This TCR beta chain was sequenced in a study of technical replicates of blood from several donors. The protocol was immunoSEQ multiplex PCR, while the TCRdb copy is restricted to in-frame clones and leaves out a portion. The repertoire holds around 84,000 clones, with about 97% as singletons. From germline, CDR1 is SGDLS and CDR2 YYNGEE. This CDR3 comprises 17 residues. V shed 0 bases and J 7 bases; nucleotides not matched to a gene: 11. This TCR derives from a human donor in good health. V usage is TRBV9 and J usage is TRBJ2-1; 9 bases map to TRBD2. The sample comprised T cells isolated from PBMCs. CDR3 nucleotide sequence: TGTGCCAGCAGCGTAGGTGGCGGGGGGGCCCCGGGGAATGAGCAGTTCTTC. Translated, it gives CASSVGGGGAPGNEQFF.